What follows are 10 T cell receptor beta chains derived from one specimen sequenced in a study of T cell responses to AZD1222 COVID-19 vaccine. Sequencing was performed with immunoSEQ multiplex PCR; in TCRdb, only in-frame clones are kept and a portion is missing. Of 110,000 to 150,000 clones in the sample, roughly 93% were seen once. The specimen was peripheral blood, collected on day 0 of MenACWY control vaccination. These TCRs come from an adult in good health.

This chain uses TRBV6-5 with TRBJ2-7; weak D call: TRBD2 (6 bases). Trimming took off 2 bases at V and 7 bases at J, with 15 bases between the two ends. Germline-derived CDR1 and CDR2 are MNHEY and SVGAGI. This CDR3 comprises 14 residues. The CDR3 reads CASSYGGAGLEQYF. DNA of the CDR3: TGTGCCAGCAGTTACGGAGGGGCAGGGCTAGAGCAGTACTTC.

The chain joins TRBV11-2 to TRBJ1-4; 8 bases are shared with TRBD1. The CDR3 has 19 residues. Germline values: CDR1 SGHAT, CDR2 FQNNGV. V shed 1 base, J shed 0 bases, and the junction held 10 bases outside the gene matches. In DNA, the CDR3 is TGTGCCAGCAGCTTAGTCTCAGGGGGCCTCTATACAACTAATGAAAAACTGTTTTTT. The encoded protein is CASSLVSGGLYTTNEKLFF. The whole variable domain, filled in from reference TRBV11-2 and TRBJ1-4, reads EAGVAQSPRYKIIEKRQSVAFWCNPISGHATLYWYQQILGQGPKLLIQFQNNGVVDDSQLPKDRFSAERLKGVDSTLKIQPAKLEDSAVYLCASSLVSGGLYTTNEKLFFGSGTQLSVL.

The chain employs TRBV4-1 and TRBJ2-2, with 10 bases aligning to TRBD1. CDR1 is MGHRA and CDR2 is YSYEKL in the germline V gene. The CDR3 sequence is 19 residues long. V shed 4 bases, J shed 6 bases, and the junction held 17 bases outside the gene matches. The CDR3 region has the DNA TGCGCCAGCAGCCTGGGACAGGGGATTGTAAAAAGTTCGGCCGGGGAGCTGTTTTTT. This translates into CASSLGQGIVKSSAGELFF.

This chain uses TRBV7-2 with TRBJ1-2, with D hard to call. Germline-derived CDR1 and CDR2 are SGHTA and FQGNSA. V lost 1 base and J lost 3, with 12 bases in between. This CDR3 region has 15 residues. The CDR3 sequence: CASSLVPGPYYGYTF. CDR3 sequence (DNA): TGTGCCAGCAGCTTAGTCCCGGGCCCTTACTATGGCTACACCTTC. The full variable domain, with the rest looked up from reference TRBV7-2 and TRBJ1-2, is GAGVSQSPSNKVTEKGKDVELRCDPISGHTALYWYRQSLGQGLEFLIYFQGNSAPDKSGLPSDRFSAERTGGSVSTLTIQRTQQEDSAVYLCASSLVPGPYYGYTFGSGTRLTVV.

V is TRBV11-2 and J is TRBJ1-6; D gene unclear. V was trimmed by 3 bases and J by 7 bases, leaving 10 bases between them. Per germline, CDR1 SGHAT and CDR2 FQNNGV. The CDR3 length is 14 residues. The CDR3: CASSFADTNSPLHF. CDR3 bases: TGTGCCAGCAGCTTCGCAGACACCAATTCACCCCTCCACTTT.

This clone has only one observation. The chain uses TRBV5-1 and TRBJ1-2; possible D gene TRBD1, 5 bases. Trimming took off 4 bases at V and 8 bases at J, with 15 bases between the two ends. Germline CDR1 and CDR2: SGHRS and YFSETQ. This CDR3 has 13 residues. The CDR3 DNA sequence: TGCGCCAGCAGCCAAGGGGAGGCGCGGGGCTACACCTTC. Amino acids: CASSQGEARGYTF.

The V gene is TRBV27, the J gene TRBJ2-6; D not certain. This CDR3 has 14 residues. V shed 2 bases and J shed 4 bases, with 6 bases lying between them. Germline-derived CDR1 and CDR2 are MNHEY and SMNVEV (reference sequence). CDR3 sequence reads: CASSLAVGANVLTF. In nucleotides, the CDR3 is TGTGCCAGCAGTTTAGCAGTCGGGGCCAACGTCCTGACTTTC.

This chain links TRBV27 with TRBJ2-7; D might be TRBD1 (6 bases). The CDR3 is 14 amino acids. The V gene lost 3 bases and the J gene lost 1 base, with 10 bases spanning the gap. CDR1 MNHEY and CDR2 SMNVEV come from the germline V gene (reference sequence). CDR3 in DNA: TGTGCCAGCAGTTTCTCAGGGGATTCCTACGAGCAGTACTTC. Protein product: CASSFSGDSYEQYF.

The sample holds one count of this clone. This sequence joins TRBV5-1 and TRBJ2-1; the match to TRBD2 covers 10 bases. The germline gives CDR1 SGHRS, CDR2 YFSETQ. There are 15 residues in the CDR3. Trimming cost V 6 bases and J 7 bases; bases outside gene matches: 10. In DNA, the CDR3 is TGCGCCAGCACAAACCTAGCGGGAGTGAGAAATGAGCAGTTCTTC. As protein: CASTNLAGVRNEQFF. Combining the CDR3 with reference TRBV5-1 and TRBJ2-1 gives the whole variable domain KAGVTQTPRYLIKTRGQQVTLSCSPISGHRSVSWYQQTPGQGLQFLFEYFSETQRNKGNFPGRFSGRQFSNSRSEMNVSTLELGDSALYLCASTNLAGVRNEQFFGPGTRLTVL.

V is TRBV7-2 and J is TRBJ1-1, with D perhaps TRBD1 (6 bases). The V gene lost 4 bases and the J gene lost 4 bases, with 13 bases spanning the gap. The CDR3 has 14 residues. In germline, CDR1 is SGHTA, CDR2 FQGNSA. CDR3 nucleotides: TGTGCCAGCAGCTGGTGGACAGCAACCACTGAAGCTTTCTTT. This gives the protein CASSWWTATTEAFF.